This T cell receptor (beta chain) appears in the sequencing data of a study of OX40 agonist ivuxolimab in advanced cancers. The junction had 3 bases not matched to a gene; V was cut back by 0 bases and J by 2 bases. This CDR3 has 15 residues. From germline, CDR1 is SGHAT and CDR2 FQNNGV. Clones were read by immunoSEQ multiplex PCR, and TCRdb kept only the in-frame ones, dropping some. The profile covers about 70,000 clones, with roughly 90% appearing a single time and roughly 7.5% taken by the ten largest. This clonotype originated in an adult with an advanced solid tumor such as melanoma, head and neck, liver or kidney cancer. Sequenced material: CD4+ or CD8+ T cells sorted from blood, taken in a trial of the OX40 agonist ivuxolimab. The chain joins TRBV11-2 to TRBJ2-7; 8 nucleotides match TRBD2. The CDR3 DNA is TGTGCCAGCAGCTTAGACCCGGGGGGGGCCTACGAGCAGTACTTC. Translation gives CASSLDPGGAYEQYF.